The 17 T cell receptor beta chains presented below share a single source sample, sequenced in a study of CD8+ T cells in alopecia areata. Sequencing relied on a cDNA template that was reverse transcribed from extracted RNA. This table comes from immunoSEQ multiplex PCR, and its TCRdb copy is limited to in-frame clones, with some not included. The table records 150,000 or so clones, 55% to 65% of them present only once. The source material was CD4+ T cells sorted from blood. Receptors originate from a human donor in good health.

V usage is TRBV29-1 and J usage is TRBJ2-2; D possibly corresponds to TRBD2 (7 bases). Trimming removed 4 bases from V and 7 bases from J, with 13 bases in between. CDR3 length equals 13 residues. The germline gives CDR1 SQVTM, CDR2 ANQGSEA. DNA of the CDR3: TGCAGCGTTGCCGTGGGGGGGCACGGGGAGCTGTTTTTT. As protein: CSVAVGGHGELFF.

J is TRBJ1-1 and V is TRBV29-1; D unresolved. Per the germline V gene, CDR1 is SQVTM and CDR2 is ANQGSEA. Trimming left V 1 base short and J 1 base short, with 10 bases between. The CDR3 covers 14 residues. The CDR3 sequence: CSVEVLRANTEAFF. The CDR3 nucleotides are TGCAGCGTTGAAGTGCTACGGGCGAACACTGAAGCTTTCTTT.

This clone was seen more than once but under ten times. This chain joins TRBV19 and TRBJ1-1; D may be TRBD1 (6 bases). This CDR3 is 15 amino acids long. V lost 4 bases, J lost 0 bases, and 12 bases lay in between. Per the germline V gene, CDR1 is LNHDA and CDR2 is SQIVND (reference sequence). The CDR3 reads CASSTRTVMNTEAFF. CDR3 DNA: TGTGCCAGTAGTACTCGGACAGTTATGAACACTGAAGCTTTCTTT.

This clone appeared a few times. The chain is built from TRBV5-4 and TRBJ2-4; a possible D gene is TRBD1 (6 bases). Germline CDR1 is SGHNT and CDR2 is YYREEE (reference sequence). The V end was cut by 6 bases, the J end by 8 bases, with 12 bases between. The CDR3 consists of 12 residues. The CDR3 nucleotides read TGTGCCAGCATGGGGGCCGCTTACATTCAGTACTTC. Protein product: CASMGAAYIQYF.

Here the CDR3 reads CASSRSQAYEQYF. The CDR3 DNA follows: TGTGCCAGCTCACGGTCCCAGGCCTACGAGCAGTACTTC. The chain joins TRBV18 to TRBJ2-7; no clear D gene. V dropped 4 bases and J dropped 2 bases, with 9 bases sitting between them. Germline V gene sequence: CDR1 KGHSH, CDR2 LQKENI. The CDR3 covers 13 residues.

The chain joins TRBV5-6 to TRBJ2-1; 8 nucleotides agree with TRBD2. CDR3 size: 19 residues. V gave up 4 bases and J gave up 8 bases; unmatched junction bases: 23. Germline CDR1 is SGHDT and CDR2 is YYEEEE. The CDR3: CASSTSTWASGFGEDEQFF. CDR3 coding DNA: TGTGCCAGCAGCACATCGACCTGGGCTAGCGGGTTCGGTGAGGATGAGCAGTTCTTC.

This chain uses TRBV18 with TRBJ2-3, with 9 nucleotides matching TRBD2. Germline trimming cut 0 bases from V and 3 bases from J; bases unmatched to any gene: 1. The CDR3 is 15 residues long. Germline CDR1 reads KGHSH; CDR2 reads LQKENI. CDR3 sequence reads: CASSPPGLATDTQYF. The DNA for the CDR3 is TGTGCCAGCTCACCACCGGGACTAGCAACAGATACGCAGTATTTT.

This chain uses TRBV9 with TRBJ2-3; 9 bases line up with TRBD2. Germline assignment: CDR1 SGDLS and CDR2 YYNGEE. The CDR3 is 16 residues long. The junction had 7 bases not matched to a gene; V was cut back by 1 base and J by 4 bases. The CDR3 sequence: CASSVYSGSGPDTQYF. The CDR3 nucleotides read TGTGCCAGCAGCGTATATAGCGGGAGTGGTCCAGATACGCAGTATTTT.

J is TRBJ2-7 and V is TRBV19; D not certain. Trimming stripped 6 bases from V and 2 bases from J, with 17 bases between. CDR3 length equals 15 residues. Germline-derived CDR1 and CDR2 are LNHDA and SQIVND (reference sequence). The CDR3 spells CASSAGPIRAYEQYF. The CDR3 DNA is TGTGCCAGTAGCGCAGGACCGATACGAGCCTACGAGCAGTACTTC.

The V and J genes are TRBV5-1 and TRBJ1-2; the D gene is possibly TRBD1 (5 bases). CDR1 is SGHRS and CDR2 is YFSETQ in the germline V gene. V shed 1 base and J shed 1 base, with 8 bases lying between them. This CDR3 contains 14 residues. The CDR3 coding sequence is TGCGCCAGCAGCTTGACGGGGGATAACTATGGCTACACCTTC. This translates into CASSLTGDNYGYTF.

The V gene is TRBV30, the J gene TRBJ2-1; 7 bases fit TRBD2. V dropped 6 bases and J dropped 4; count of bases not matched to a gene: 6. Germline assignment: CDR1 GTSNPN and CDR2 SVGIG (reference sequence). CDR3 size: 13 residues. The CDR3 region has the DNA TGTGCCTGCGAGCGGGATGGTTACAATGAGCAGTTCTTC. Translated: CACERDGYNEQFF.

V and J are TRBV9 and TRBJ2-7; D not certain. V gave up 0 bases and J gave up 5 bases, with 9 bases separating them. Per the germline V gene, CDR1 is SGDLS and CDR2 is YYNGEE. The CDR3 sequence is 13 residues long. The CDR3 sequence: CASSVGMAHEQYF. CDR3 nucleotide sequence: TGTGCCAGCAGCGTAGGAATGGCCCACGAGCAGTACTTC. Together with reference TRBV9 and TRBJ2-7, the CDR3 gives the full variable domain: DSGVTQTPKHLITATGQRVTLRCSPRSGDLSVYWYQQSLDQGLQFLIQYYNGEERAKGNILERFSAQQFPDLHSELNLSSLELGDSALYFCASSVGMAHEQYFGPGTRLTVT.

The chain employs TRBV28 and TRBJ2-7; 8 bases agree with TRBD1. The CDR3 spans 14 residues. The V gene's germline CDR1 is MDHEN and CDR2 SYDVKM. V lost 2 bases and J lost 7; bases outside the gene matches: 7. As DNA, the CDR3 is TGTGCCAGCAGTTTACGAGGGACAGGACGGGAGCAGTACTTC. Residues: CASSLRGTGREQYF.

The chain has TRBV14 and TRBJ2-4; 10 bases are shared with TRBD2. Per germline, CDR1 SGHDN and CDR2 FVKESK. V gave up 4 bases and J gave up 2 bases; unmatched junction bases: 5. The CDR3 contains 16 residues. CDR3 amino acids: CASSPLAGVSKNIQYF. The CDR3 nucleotides read TGTGCCAGCAGCCCGCTAGCGGGAGTATCCAAAAACATTCAGTACTTC.

V usage is TRBV4-1 and J usage is TRBJ2-2, with D unresolved. The germline V gene encodes CDR1 MGHRA and CDR2 YSYEKL. The CDR3 is 14 residues long. The V end lost 0 bases, the J end lost 4 bases, and 6 bases lay between the germline ends. CDR3: CASSQEPTTGELFF. CDR3 in DNA: TGCGCCAGCAGCCAAGAGCCCACCACCGGGGAGCTGTTTTTT.

The chain links TRBV13 to TRBJ1-4; D unresolved. The germline gives CDR1 PRHDT, CDR2 FYEKMQ (reference sequence). Trimming removed 5 bases at V and 8 bases at J, with 12 bases between. The CDR3 consists of 13 residues. CDR3 amino acids: CASSLPSGEKLFF. The CDR3 nucleotides read TGTGCCAGCAGCCTTCCCTCCGGGGAAAAACTGTTTTTT.

Only one count was recorded for this clone. The gene calls are TRBV25-1 and TRBJ1-4; maybe TRBD1 (6 bases). V was cut by 6 bases and J by 6 bases, with 11 bases left in between. The CDR3 loop spans 13 amino acids. Germline V gives CDR1 MGHDK, CDR2 SYGVNS. The chain's CDR3 is CASRGAGDEKLFF. The CDR3 nucleotides are TGTGCCAGCAGGGGGGCTGGAGATGAAAAACTGTTTTTT. The full variable domain, in which reference TRBV25-1 and TRBJ1-4 provide the parts outside the CDR3, is EADIYQTPRYLVIGTGKKITLECSQTMGHDKMYWYQQDPGMELHLIHYSYGVNSTEKGDLSSESTVSRIRTEHFPLTLESARPSHTSQYLCASRGAGDEKLFFGSGTQLSVL.